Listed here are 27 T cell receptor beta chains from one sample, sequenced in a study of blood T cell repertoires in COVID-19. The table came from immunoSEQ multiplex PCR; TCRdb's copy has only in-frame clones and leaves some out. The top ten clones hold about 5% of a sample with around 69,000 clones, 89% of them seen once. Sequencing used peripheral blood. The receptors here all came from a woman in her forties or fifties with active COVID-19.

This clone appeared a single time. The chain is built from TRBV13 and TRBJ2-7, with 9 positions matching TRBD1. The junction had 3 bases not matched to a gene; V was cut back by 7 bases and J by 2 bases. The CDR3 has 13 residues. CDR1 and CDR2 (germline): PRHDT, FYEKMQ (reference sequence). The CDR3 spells CASNRGQAYEQYF. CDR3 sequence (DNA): TGTGCCAGCAACAGGGGGCAAGCCTACGAGCAGTACTTC.

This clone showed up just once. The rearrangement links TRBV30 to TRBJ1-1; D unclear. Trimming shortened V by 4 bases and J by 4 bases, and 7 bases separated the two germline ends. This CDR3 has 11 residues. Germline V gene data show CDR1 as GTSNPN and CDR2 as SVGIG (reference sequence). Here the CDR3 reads CAWIGSTEAFF. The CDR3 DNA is TGTGCCTGGATAGGGAGCACTGAAGCTTTCTTT.

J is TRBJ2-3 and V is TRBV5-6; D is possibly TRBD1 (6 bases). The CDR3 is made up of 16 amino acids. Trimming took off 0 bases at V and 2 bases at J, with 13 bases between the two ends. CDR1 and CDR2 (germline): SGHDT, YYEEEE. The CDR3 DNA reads TGTGCCAGCAGCTTGGTGTTCAGGGGACACACAGATACGCAGTATTTT. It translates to CASSLVFRGHTDTQYF.

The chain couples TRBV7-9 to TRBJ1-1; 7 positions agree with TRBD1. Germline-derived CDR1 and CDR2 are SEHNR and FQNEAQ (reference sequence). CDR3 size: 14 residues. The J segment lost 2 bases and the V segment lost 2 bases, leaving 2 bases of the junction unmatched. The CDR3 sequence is CASSLTGANTEAFF. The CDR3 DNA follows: TGTGCCAGCAGCTTAACAGGGGCCAACACTGAAGCTTTCTTT.

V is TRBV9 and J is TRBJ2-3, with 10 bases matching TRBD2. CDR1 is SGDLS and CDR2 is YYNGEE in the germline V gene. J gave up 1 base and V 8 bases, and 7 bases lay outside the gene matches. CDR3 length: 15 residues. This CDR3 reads CASEASGSGTDTQYF. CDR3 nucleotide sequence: TGTGCCAGTGAGGCTAGCGGGAGTGGCACAGATACGCAGTATTTT.

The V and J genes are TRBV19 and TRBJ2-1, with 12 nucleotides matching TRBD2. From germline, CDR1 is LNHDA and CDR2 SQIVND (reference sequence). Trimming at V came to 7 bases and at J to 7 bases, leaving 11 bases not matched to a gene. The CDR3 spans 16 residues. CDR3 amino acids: CASIGTSGPPGNEQFF. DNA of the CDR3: TGTGCCAGTATTGGGACTAGCGGGCCCCCTGGGAATGAGCAGTTCTTC.

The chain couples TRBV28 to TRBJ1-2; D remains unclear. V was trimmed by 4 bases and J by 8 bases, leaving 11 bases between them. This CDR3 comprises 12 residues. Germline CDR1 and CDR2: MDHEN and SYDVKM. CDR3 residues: CASSSVEGGYTF. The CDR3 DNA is TGTGCCAGCAGTTCAGTAGAGGGAGGCTACACCTTC.

The CDR3 spells CASSSPAGTDYGYTF. Here the CDR3 DNA reads TGTGCCAGCAGTTCCCCAGCCGGGACAGACTATGGCTACACCTTC. The chain uses TRBV6-5 and TRBJ1-2, with 7 bases aligning to TRBD1. The ends lost 4 bases at V and 3 bases at J; junction bases unmatched: 8. There are 15 residues in the CDR3. Germline V lookup: CDR1 MNHEY, CDR2 SVGAGI.

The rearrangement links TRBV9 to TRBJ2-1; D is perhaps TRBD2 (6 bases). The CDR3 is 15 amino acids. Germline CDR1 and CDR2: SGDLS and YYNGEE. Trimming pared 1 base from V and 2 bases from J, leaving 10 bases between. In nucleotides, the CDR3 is TGTGCCAGCAGCGTATCGGGAGTCGCCTACAATGAGCAGTTCTTC. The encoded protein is CASSVSGVAYNEQFF.

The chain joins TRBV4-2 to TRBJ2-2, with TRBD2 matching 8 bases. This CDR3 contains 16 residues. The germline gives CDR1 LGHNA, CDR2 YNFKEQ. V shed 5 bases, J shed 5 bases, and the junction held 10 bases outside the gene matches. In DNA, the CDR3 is TGTGCCAGCAGCAGCAGCGGGGGCCTCGTGACCGGGGAGCTGTTTTTT. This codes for CASSSSGGLVTGELFF.

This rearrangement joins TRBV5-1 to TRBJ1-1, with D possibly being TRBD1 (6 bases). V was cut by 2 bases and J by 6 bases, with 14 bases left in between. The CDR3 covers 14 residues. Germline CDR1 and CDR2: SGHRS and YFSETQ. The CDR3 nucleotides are TGCGCCAGCAGCTTTACAGGGATTGACGCTGAAGCTTTCTTT. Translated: CASSFTGIDAEAFF.

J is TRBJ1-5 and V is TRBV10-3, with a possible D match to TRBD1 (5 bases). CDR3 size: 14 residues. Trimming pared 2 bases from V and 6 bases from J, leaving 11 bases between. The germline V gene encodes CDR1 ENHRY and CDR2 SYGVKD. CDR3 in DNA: TGTGCCATCAGTGAGGTGCAGGGAGGTCAGCCCCAGCATTTT. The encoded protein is CAISEVQGGQPQHF.

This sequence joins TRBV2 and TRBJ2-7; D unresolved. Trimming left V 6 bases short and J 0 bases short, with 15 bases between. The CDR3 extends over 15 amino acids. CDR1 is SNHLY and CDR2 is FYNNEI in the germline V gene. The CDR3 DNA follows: TGTGCCAGCAGGTCCCTGCGCGGAAGCTCCTACGAGCAGTACTTC. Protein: CASRSLRGSSYEQYF.

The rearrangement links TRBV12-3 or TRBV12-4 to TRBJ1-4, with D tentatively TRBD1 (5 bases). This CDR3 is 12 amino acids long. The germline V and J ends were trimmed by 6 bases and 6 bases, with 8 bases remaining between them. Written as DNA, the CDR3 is TGTGCCAGCAGGGGGCTGGATGAAAAACTGTTTTTT. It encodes CASRGLDEKLFF.

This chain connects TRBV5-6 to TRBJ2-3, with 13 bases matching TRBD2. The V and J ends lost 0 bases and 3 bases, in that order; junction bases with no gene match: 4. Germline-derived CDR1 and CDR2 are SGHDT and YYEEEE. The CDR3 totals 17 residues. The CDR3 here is CASSLGTSGGPTDTQYF. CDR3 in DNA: TGTGCCAGCAGCTTGGGGACTAGCGGGGGCCCTACAGATACGCAGTATTTT. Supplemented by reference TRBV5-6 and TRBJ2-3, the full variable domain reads DAGVTQSPTHLIKTRGQQVTLRCSPKSGHDTVSWYQQALGQGPQFIFQYYEEEERQRGNFPDRFSGHQFPNYSSELNVNALLLGDSALYLCASSLGTSGGPTDTQYFGPGTRLTVL.

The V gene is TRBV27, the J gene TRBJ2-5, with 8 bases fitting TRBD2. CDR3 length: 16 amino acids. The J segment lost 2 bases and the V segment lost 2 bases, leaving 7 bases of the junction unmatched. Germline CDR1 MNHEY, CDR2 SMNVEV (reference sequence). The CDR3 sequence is CASSLLAGTVQETQYF. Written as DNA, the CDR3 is TGTGCCAGCAGTTTACTAGCGGGTACGGTACAAGAGACCCAGTACTTC.

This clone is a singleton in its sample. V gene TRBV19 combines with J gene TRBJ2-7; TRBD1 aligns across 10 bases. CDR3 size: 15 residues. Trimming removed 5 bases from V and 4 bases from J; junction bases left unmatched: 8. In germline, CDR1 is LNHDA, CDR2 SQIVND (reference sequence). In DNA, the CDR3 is TGTGCCAGTAGTCCCGTGGACAGGGGGAGGTACGAGCAGTACTTC. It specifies CASSPVDRGRYEQYF.

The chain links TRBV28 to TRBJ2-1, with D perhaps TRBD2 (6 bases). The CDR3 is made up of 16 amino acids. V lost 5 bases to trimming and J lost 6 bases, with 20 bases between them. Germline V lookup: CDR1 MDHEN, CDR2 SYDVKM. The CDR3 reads CASSHLADQALNEQFF. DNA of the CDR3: TGTGCCAGCAGTCACTTAGCGGATCAGGCGCTCAATGAGCAGTTCTTC.

This CDR3 is CATRQGLGTNEKLFF. CDR3 in DNA: TGTGCCACTCGACAGGGACTGGGAACTAATGAAAAACTGTTTTTT. The chain couples TRBV6-5 to TRBJ1-4, with TRBD1 identical over 7 bases. The germline CDR1 and CDR2 sequences are MNHEY and SVGAGI. There are 15 residues in the CDR3. V was pared by 10 bases and J by 1 base, with 9 bases of the junction left unmatched.

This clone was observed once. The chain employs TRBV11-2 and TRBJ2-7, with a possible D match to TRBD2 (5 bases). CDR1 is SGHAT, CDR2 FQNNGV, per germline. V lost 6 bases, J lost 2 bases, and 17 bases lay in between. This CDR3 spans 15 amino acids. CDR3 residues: CASRTPGPGAYEQYF. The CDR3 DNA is TGTGCCAGCAGGACCCCGGGCCCCGGGGCCTACGAGCAGTACTTC.

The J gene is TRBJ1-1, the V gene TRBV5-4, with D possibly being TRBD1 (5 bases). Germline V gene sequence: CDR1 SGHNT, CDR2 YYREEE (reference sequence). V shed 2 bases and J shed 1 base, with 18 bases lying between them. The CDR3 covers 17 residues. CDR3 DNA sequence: TGTGCCAGCAGCTTACCCCGGGGGGGAGAGACGAACACTGAAGCTTTCTTT. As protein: CASSLPRGGETNTEAFF.

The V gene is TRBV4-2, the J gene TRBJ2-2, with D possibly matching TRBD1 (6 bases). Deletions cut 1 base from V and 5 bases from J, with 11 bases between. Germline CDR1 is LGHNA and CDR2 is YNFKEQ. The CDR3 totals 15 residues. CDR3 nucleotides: TGTGCCAGCAGCCAAGGAACAGGGTTGACCGGGGAGCTGTTTTTT. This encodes CASSQGTGLTGELFF.

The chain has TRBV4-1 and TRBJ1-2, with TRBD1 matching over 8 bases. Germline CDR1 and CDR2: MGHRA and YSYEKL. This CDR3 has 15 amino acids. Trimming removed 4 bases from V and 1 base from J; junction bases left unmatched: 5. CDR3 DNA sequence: TGCGCCAGCAGCCGCCCGACAGGGGTTAACTATGGCTACACCTTC. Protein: CASSRPTGVNYGYTF.

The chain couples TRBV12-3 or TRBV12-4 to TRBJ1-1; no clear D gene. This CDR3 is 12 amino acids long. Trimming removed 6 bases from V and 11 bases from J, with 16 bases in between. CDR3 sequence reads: CASRPPVGEAFF. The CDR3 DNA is TGTGCCAGCAGACCCCCCGTAGGAGAGGCTTTCTTT.

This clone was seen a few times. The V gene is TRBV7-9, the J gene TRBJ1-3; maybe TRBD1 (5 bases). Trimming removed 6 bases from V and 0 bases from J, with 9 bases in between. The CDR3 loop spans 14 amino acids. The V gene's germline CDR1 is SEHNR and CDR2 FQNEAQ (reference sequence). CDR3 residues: CASRATVSGNTIYF. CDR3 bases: TGTGCCAGCAGGGCGACAGTCTCTGGAAACACCATATATTTT.

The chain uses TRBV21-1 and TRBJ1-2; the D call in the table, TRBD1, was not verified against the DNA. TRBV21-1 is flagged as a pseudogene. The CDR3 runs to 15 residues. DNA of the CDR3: TGTGCCAGCAGCTTCCGGGACAGGGTAATCTATGGCTACACCTTC. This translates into CASSFRDRVIYGYTF.

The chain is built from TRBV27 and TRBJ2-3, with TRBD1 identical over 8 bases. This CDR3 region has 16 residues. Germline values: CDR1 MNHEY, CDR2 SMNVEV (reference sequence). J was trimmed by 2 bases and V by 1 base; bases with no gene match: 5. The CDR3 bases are TGTGCCAGCAGTTTATTTTCAGGGGGCCCCACAGATACGCAGTATTTT. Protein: CASSLFSGGPTDTQYF.